This TCR beta chain was obtained from a study of molecular identifiers for immune sequencing clone quantification. Germline V gene lookup returns CDR1 MNHNY and CDR2 SVGAGI (reference sequence). CDR3 length: 17 amino acids. Trimming removed 7 bases at V and 0 bases at J, with 16 bases between. This clonotype was detected only a few times. Library preparation followed earlier protocols using designated TCR primers. One entry per CDR3 protein results from TCRdb running MiXCR on the PCR reads. The table includes 490,000 or so distinct CDR3 sequences, 20% to 25% detected once. The source of this sequence is a human donor in good health. Some libraries in this study had Jurkat cell RNA spiked in. This chain joins TRBV6-6 and TRBJ1-6; D is unclear. The sample comprised naive CD8+ T cells from blood, with Jurkat cell RNA spiked in. This sample's subset: FACS-sorted CD8+CD4-CCR7+CD45RA+ naive T cells. The CDR3 region is CASNAGSARSYNSPLHF. In DNA form, the CDR3 reads TGTGCCAGCAATGCGGGATCCGCACGCTCCTATAATTCACCCCTCCACTTT.